Included here is one TCR beta chain sequence, with context. The CDR3 has 16 amino acids. CDR1 and CDR2 from the germline V gene are MGHRA and YSYEKL. The V segment lost 1 base and the J segment 9 bases; nucleotides outside the gene matches: 8. This entry comes from a study of blood T cell repertoires in COVID-19. Original methodology: Amplification with reference gene primers provided the estimates of nucleated cell counts. Libraries were prepared by immunoSEQ multiplex PCR; TCRdb keeps only in-frame clonotypes and omits some of them. The V and J calls and clone size are taken from that table; D and trimming were inferred from the DNA. Here the sample spans roughly 250,000 clones, roughly 82% being singletons.

The chain uses TRBV4-1 and TRBJ2-1, with TRBD2 matching over 11 bases. Sequencing was carried out using peripheral blood. The clonotype was recovered from a woman older than 75 with active or convalescent COVID-19. The CDR3 here is CASSQASTSGIAEQFF. Here the CDR3 DNA reads TGCGCCAGCAGCCAAGCATCGACTAGCGGGATAGCTGAGCAGTTCTTC.